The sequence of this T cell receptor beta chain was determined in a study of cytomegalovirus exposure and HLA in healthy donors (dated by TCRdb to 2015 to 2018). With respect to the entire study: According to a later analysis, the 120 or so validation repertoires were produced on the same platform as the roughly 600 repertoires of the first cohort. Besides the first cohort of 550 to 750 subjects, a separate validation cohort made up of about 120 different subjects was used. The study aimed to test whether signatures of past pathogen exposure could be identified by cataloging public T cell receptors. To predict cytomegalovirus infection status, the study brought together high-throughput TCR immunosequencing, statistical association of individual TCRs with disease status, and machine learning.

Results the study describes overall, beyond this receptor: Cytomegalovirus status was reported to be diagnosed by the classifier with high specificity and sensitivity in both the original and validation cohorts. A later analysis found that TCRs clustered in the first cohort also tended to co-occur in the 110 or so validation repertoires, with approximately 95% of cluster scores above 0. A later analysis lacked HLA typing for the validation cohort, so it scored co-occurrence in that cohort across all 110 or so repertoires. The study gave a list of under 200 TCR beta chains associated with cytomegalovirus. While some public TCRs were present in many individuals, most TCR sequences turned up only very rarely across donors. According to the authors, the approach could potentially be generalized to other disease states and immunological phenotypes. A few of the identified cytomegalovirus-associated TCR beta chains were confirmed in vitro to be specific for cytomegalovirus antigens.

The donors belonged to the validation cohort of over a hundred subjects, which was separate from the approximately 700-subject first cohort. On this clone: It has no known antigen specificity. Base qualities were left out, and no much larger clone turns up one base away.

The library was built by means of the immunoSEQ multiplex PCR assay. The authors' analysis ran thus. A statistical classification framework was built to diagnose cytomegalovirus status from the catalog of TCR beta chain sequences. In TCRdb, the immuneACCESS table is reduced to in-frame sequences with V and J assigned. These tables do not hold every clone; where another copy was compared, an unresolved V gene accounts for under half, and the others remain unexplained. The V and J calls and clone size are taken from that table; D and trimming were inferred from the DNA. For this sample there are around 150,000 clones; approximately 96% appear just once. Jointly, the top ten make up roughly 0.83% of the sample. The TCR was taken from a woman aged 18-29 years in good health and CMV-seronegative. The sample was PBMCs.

DNA sequence: TGCGCCAGCAGCCAAGGGACAGTGGGGAACACTGAAGCTTTCTTT. It codes for CASSQGTVGNTEAFF. The rearranged segments are TRBV4-3 and TRBJ1-1; tentative D gene TRBD1, with 6 bases matching. V and J lose 1 base and 1 base, and a span of 10 bases separates them. CDR3 length: 15 amino acids, cysteine to phenylalanine. CDR3 DNA only is kept here, 45 bases in frame from base 1. The germline V gene yields LGHNA for CDR1 and YSLEER for CDR2.